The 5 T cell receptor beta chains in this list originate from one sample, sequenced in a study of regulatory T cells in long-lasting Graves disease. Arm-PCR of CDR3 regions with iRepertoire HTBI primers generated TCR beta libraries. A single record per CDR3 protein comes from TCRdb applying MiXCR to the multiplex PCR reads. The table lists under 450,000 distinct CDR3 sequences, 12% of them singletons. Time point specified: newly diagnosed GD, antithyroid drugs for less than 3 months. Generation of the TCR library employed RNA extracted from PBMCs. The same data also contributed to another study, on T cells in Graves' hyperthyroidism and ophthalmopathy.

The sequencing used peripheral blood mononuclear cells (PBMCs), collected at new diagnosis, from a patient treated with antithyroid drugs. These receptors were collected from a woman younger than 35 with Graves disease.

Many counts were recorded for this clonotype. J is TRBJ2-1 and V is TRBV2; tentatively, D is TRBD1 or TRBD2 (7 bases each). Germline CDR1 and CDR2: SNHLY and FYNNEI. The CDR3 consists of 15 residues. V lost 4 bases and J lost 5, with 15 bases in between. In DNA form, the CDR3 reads TGTGCCAGCAGTGGAGACAGGGAGGGGAACAATGAGCAGTTCTTC. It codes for CASSGDREGNNEQFF. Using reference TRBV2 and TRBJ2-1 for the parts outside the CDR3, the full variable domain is EPEVTQTPSHQVTQMGQEVILRCVPISNHLYFYWYRQILGQKVEFLVSFYNNEISEKSEIFDDQFSVERPDGSNFTLKIRSTKLEDSAMYFCASSGDREGNNEQFFGPGTRLTVL.

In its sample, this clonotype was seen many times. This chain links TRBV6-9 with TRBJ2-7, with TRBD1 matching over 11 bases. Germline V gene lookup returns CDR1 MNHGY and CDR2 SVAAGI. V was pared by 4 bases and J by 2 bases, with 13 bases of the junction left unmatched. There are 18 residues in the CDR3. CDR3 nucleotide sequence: TGTGCCAGCAGTTCAATGAATATCCCGGGACAGGGGGCCTACGAGCAGTACTTC. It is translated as CASSSMNIPGQGAYEQYF.

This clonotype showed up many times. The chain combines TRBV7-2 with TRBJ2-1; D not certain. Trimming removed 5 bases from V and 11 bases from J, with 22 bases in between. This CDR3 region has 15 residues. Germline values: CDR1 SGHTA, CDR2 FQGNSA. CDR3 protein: CASSPTGQKAWQQFF. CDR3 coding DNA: TGTGCCAGCAGCCCCACCGGCCAAAAGGCTTGGCAGCAGTTCTTC.

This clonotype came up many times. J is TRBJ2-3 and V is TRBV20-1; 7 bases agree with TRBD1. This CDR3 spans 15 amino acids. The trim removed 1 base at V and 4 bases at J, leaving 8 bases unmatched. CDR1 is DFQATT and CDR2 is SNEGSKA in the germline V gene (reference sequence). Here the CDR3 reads CSARAGQDLADTQYF. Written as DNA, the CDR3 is TGCAGTGCTAGAGCAGGACAGGACCTTGCAGATACGCAGTATTTT.

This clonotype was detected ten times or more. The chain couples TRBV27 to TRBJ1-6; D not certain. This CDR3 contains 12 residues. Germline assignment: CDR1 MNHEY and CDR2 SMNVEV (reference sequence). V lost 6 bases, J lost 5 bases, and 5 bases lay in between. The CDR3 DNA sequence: TGTGCCAGCAGCCCTCATAATTCACCCCTCCACTTT. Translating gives CASSPHNSPLHF.